This T cell receptor (beta chain) is from a study of neurological immune-mediated disorders. Study information: Secondary progressive cases numbered 3 among the 35 or so multiple sclerosis patients, while the other 31 were relapsing-remitting. Study-level findings and limits: None of the CDR3 amino acid sequences of expanded clones recurred across subjects, suggesting private repertoires in all groups. The study phylogenetically grouped the repertoires of 18 of 34 multiple sclerosis patients into one related-CDR3 cluster, a possible signature.

V was pared by 3 bases and J by 7 bases, with 12 bases between. Germline V gene sequence: CDR1 DFQATT, CDR2 SNEGSKA (reference sequence). The CDR3 sequence is 12 residues long. The unsorted libraries were made from 2 million PBMCs kept at -80 C. There are a few counts of this clonotype. Its antigen is still unknown. In TCRdb, the 5' RACE reads were re-called with MiXCR into one record per CDR3 protein. This table holds about 66,000 distinct CDR3 sequences, roughly 3.9% found once. The clonotype was recovered from a man aged 25-40 years with multiple sclerosis. The chain employs TRBV20-1 and TRBJ1-1, with unresolved D. The sample consisted of PBMCs. CDR3 coding DNA: TGCAGTGCTAGTACCGACACCGGTGAAGCTTTCTTT. This encodes CSASTDTGEAFF.